The next 16 T cell receptor beta chains were all read from a single sample in a study of blood T cell repertoires in COVID-19. This table comes from immunoSEQ multiplex PCR, and its TCRdb copy is limited to in-frame clones, with some not included. The table shows approximately 250,000 clones, with 84% occurring only once. Material for sequencing was peripheral blood. The receptor source for this set is a human donor in a cohort sampled during active COVID-19.

The J gene is TRBJ2-7, the V gene TRBV10-2; D perhaps matches TRBD1 (6 bases). The CDR3 covers 13 residues. From germline, CDR1 is WSHSY and CDR2 SAAADI. Trimming removed 11 bases from V and 1 base from J, with 15 bases in between. CDR3 loop: CAGTSDSSYEQYF. CDR3 bases: TGCGCCGGAACATCGGACAGTTCCTACGAGCAGTACTTC.

This chain connects TRBV5-6 to TRBJ2-5; D call uncertain. This CDR3 has 13 residues. The V gene lost 4 bases and the J gene lost 5 bases, with 12 bases spanning the gap. CDR1 is SGHDT, CDR2 YYEEEE, per germline. CDR3 amino acids: CASSHVSVETQYF. The DNA for the CDR3 is TGTGCCAGCAGCCATGTGAGCGTGGAGACCCAGTACTTC.

This chain uses TRBV15 with TRBJ1-5; 7 nucleotides line up with TRBD1. CDR3 length equals 19 residues. The V gene end was trimmed by 2 bases and the J gene end by 0 bases; junction bases not matched to a gene: 13. Germline V gene sequence: CDR1 LNHNV, CDR2 YYDKDF (reference sequence). The DNA of the CDR3 is TGTGCCACCAGCAGAACCATTCCCGGGACAGAGTTTAGCAATCAGCCCCAGCATTTT. Its translation: CATSRTIPGTEFSNQPQHF. The entire variable domain, with the rest obtained from reference TRBV15 and TRBJ1-5, is as follows: DAMVIQNPRYQVTQFGKPVTLSCSQTLNHNVMYWYQQKSSQAPKLLFHYYDKDFNNEADTPDNFQSRRPNTSFCFLDIRSPGLGDTAMYLCATSRTIPGTEFSNQPQHFGDGTRLSIL.

The count of this clone is one. The rearrangement uses TRBV9 and TRBJ2-6; D gene unclear. The CDR3 runs to 13 residues. The V and J ends lost 4 bases and 1 base respectively, with 3 bases between them. CDR1 is SGDLS and CDR2 is YYNGEE in the germline V gene. The CDR3 sequence is CASSRSGANVLTF. CDR3 coding DNA: TGTGCCAGCAGCCGGTCTGGGGCCAACGTCCTGACTTTC.

The V call is TRBV5-4, the J call TRBJ2-1, with TRBD1 as a possible D gene (6 bases). The germline V gene encodes CDR1 SGHNT and CDR2 YYREEE (reference sequence). With 5 bases removed from V and 9 bases from J, the gap between germline ends came to 24 bases. This CDR3 contains 16 residues. CDR3 sequence: CASRRLSRGEAGEQFF. The CDR3 DNA reads as TGTGCCAGCAGACGGTTGAGCAGGGGAGAGGCCGGTGAGCAGTTCTTC.

This rearrangement joins TRBV9 to TRBJ1-1, with TRBD1 identical over 10 bases. After removal of 3 bases from V and 5 bases from J, the junction contained 13 bases not matched to a gene. Germline V gene data show CDR1 as SGDLS and CDR2 as YYNGEE. The CDR3 has 17 residues. CDR3 DNA sequence: TGTGCCAGCAGCGACCCCCTCAGAGGGACAGGGGAGACTGAAGCTTTCTTT. Residues: CASSDPLRGTGETEAFF. The entire variable domain, with the rest obtained from reference TRBV9 and TRBJ1-1, is as follows: DSGVTQTPKHLITATGQRVTLRCSPRSGDLSVYWYQQSLDQGLQFLIQYYNGEERAKGNILERFSAQQFPDLHSELNLSSLELGDSALYFCASSDPLRGTGETEAFFGQGTRLTVV.

J is TRBJ2-7 and V is TRBV6-2 or TRBV6-3; 9 positions match TRBD1. From germline, CDR1 is MNHEY and CDR2 SVGEGT. The junction had 17 bases not matched to a gene; V was cut back by 5 bases and J by 3 bases. This CDR3 is built from 18 residues. The CDR3 protein is CASSIVPGQGPDLYEQYF. The CDR3 coding sequence is TGTGCCAGCAGTATCGTCCCGGGACAGGGTCCTGACCTCTACGAGCAGTACTTC.

This chain joins TRBV6-1 and TRBJ1-2; tentative D call: TRBD1 (6 bases). V shed 1 base and J shed 5 bases, with 23 bases lying between them. The CDR3 length is 18 residues. From germline, CDR1 is MNHNS and CDR2 SASEGT. As DNA, the CDR3 is TGTGCCAGCAGTGAAGTCCTGGGGGCGAATACGAAGGGGTATGGCTACACCTTC. It translates to CASSEVLGANTKGYGYTF.

The CDR3 loop reads CASSQIGVYYEQYF. DNA for the CDR3: TGTGCCAGCAGCCAGATAGGGGTATACTACGAGCAGTACTTC. The chain combines TRBV7-9 with TRBJ2-7; possible D gene TRBD1, 5 bases. The CDR3 is made up of 14 amino acids. Trimming pared 5 bases from V and 3 bases from J, leaving 14 bases between. Germline CDR1 and CDR2: SEHNR and FQNEAQ (reference sequence). Full variable domain (remainder filled in from reference TRBV7-9 and TRBJ2-7): DTGVSQNPRHKITKRGQNVTFRCDPISEHNRLYWYRQTLGQGPEFLTYFQNEAQLEKSRLLSDRFSAERPKGSFSTLEIQRTEQGDSAMYLCASSQIGVYYEQYFGPGTRLTVT.

V is TRBV6-1 and J is TRBJ2-7, with 11 positions matching TRBD1. The CDR3 sequence is 16 residues long. V gave up 4 bases and J gave up 0 bases; unmatched junction bases: 5. CDR1 is MNHNS, CDR2 SASEGT, per germline. The CDR3 loop is CASSGRTGGLSYEQYF. CDR3 DNA sequence: TGTGCCAGCAGTGGGAGGACAGGGGGCCTCTCCTACGAGCAGTACTTC.

This chain uses TRBV18 with TRBJ1-1; D gene unclear. Per germline, CDR1 KGHSH and CDR2 LQKENI. The CDR3 has 14 amino acids. V lost 0 bases and J 1 base, leaving 6 bases between the germline ends. The CDR3 DNA sequence: TGTGCCAGCTCACCACCCCACGGGAACACTGAAGCTTTCTTT. Protein product: CASSPPHGNTEAFF.

The rearrangement joins TRBV10-3 to TRBJ1-1; 8 bases line up with TRBD1. This CDR3 contains 12 residues. Trimming removed 10 bases from V and 6 bases from J; junction bases left unmatched: 7. Germline CDR1 and CDR2: ENHRY and SYGVKD. Here the CDR3 reads CATQGAAPEAFF. The CDR3 DNA follows: TGTGCCACCCAGGGGGCGGCCCCTGAAGCTTTCTTT.

The chain couples TRBV11-3 to TRBJ2-1; 10 bases are shared with TRBD2. The V gene end was trimmed by 1 base and the J gene end by 8 bases; junction bases not matched to a gene: 2. The CDR3 has 14 amino acids. The germline gives CDR1 SGHNT, CDR2 YENEEA. The CDR3 region has the DNA TGTGCCAGCAGCTTAGGCCTAGCGGGAGATGAGCAGTTCTTC. Translated, it gives CASSLGLAGDEQFF.

The chain recombines TRBV27 with TRBJ2-7, with a possible D match to TRBD1 (5 bases). The CDR3 has 16 residues. Trimming removed 2 bases at V and 0 bases at J, with 14 bases between. The germline V gene encodes CDR1 MNHEY and CDR2 SMNVEV (reference sequence). Written as DNA, the CDR3 is TGTGCCAGCAGTTTAGCCGGCCAGGGTAGCTCCTACGAGCAGTACTTC. Protein product: CASSLAGQGSSYEQYF.

This clone was detected only once. The J gene is TRBJ2-1, the V gene TRBV5-4, with TRBD2 matching over 11 bases. Losses at the gene ends were 0 bases for V and 7 bases for J; bases not matched to a gene: 3. The CDR3 sequence is 15 residues long. Germline V lookup: CDR1 SGHNT, CDR2 YYREEE (reference sequence). The CDR3: CASSLGLAGRNEQFF. The DNA of the CDR3 is TGTGCCAGCAGCTTGGGACTAGCGGGACGAAATGAGCAGTTCTTC.

This clone was detected only a few times. The V gene is TRBV29-1, the J gene TRBJ2-2, with 12 bases identical to TRBD2. V lost 6 bases to trimming and J lost 6 bases; unmatched junction nucleotides: 17. Germline values: CDR1 SQVTM, CDR2 ANQGSEA. The CDR3 runs to 18 residues. In DNA form, the CDR3 reads TGCAGCGTCCGTTCTGCGACTAGCGGGAGCAGCGTGTCCGGGGAGCTGTTTTTT. Translating it yields CSVRSATSGSSVSGELFF.